The 21 T cell receptor beta chains presented below share a single source sample, sequenced in a study of T cell responses to AZD1222 COVID-19 vaccine (TCRdb year 2021). The time point label, as the study defines it: baseline before first vaccination. The sample's treatment or condition, from its label and the paper: meningococcal conjugate vaccine given as trial control. Library preparation was by the immunoSEQ multiplex PCR assay. TCRdb provides this immuneACCESS table in a form limited to in-frame rearrangements. Some clones are lacking; in checked studies, under half of them reflect an unresolved V gene, and why the rest are absent is not known. This sample holds under 150,000 clones; 75% to 90% were observed only once. The ten largest account for 11% of the sample. Sequenced material: peripheral blood, taken on day 0 of MenACWY control vaccination. These receptors were obtained from an adult in good health.

The V call is TRBV13, the J call TRBJ2-7; either TRBD1 or TRBD2 may fit D (7 bases each). The V gene lost 7 bases and the J gene lost 4 bases, with 17 bases spanning the gap. Per the germline V gene, CDR1 is PRHDT and CDR2 is FYEKMQ (reference sequence). This CDR3 spans 14 amino acids. The CDR3 protein is CASTEAGQSYEQYF. DNA of the CDR3: TGTGCCAGCACCGAAGCGGGACAGAGTTACGAGCAGTACTTC.

The rearrangement links TRBV11-3 to TRBJ2-3; a weak D match, TRBD2 (6 bases). V shed 1 base and J shed 0 bases, with 11 bases lying between them. This CDR3 has 16 amino acids. Germline CDR1 reads SGHNT; CDR2 reads YENEEA. The CDR3 DNA is TGTGCCAGCAGCTTAGGAGAGCGGGCAAGCACAGATACGCAGTATTTT. Protein sequence: CASSLGERASTDTQYF.

The genes are TRBV11-3 and TRBJ2-1; D tentatively reads TRBD1 or TRBD2 (5 bases each). V lost 3 bases and J lost 0, with 9 bases in between. Germline V gene lookup returns CDR1 SGHNT and CDR2 YENEEA. CDR3 size: 15 residues. The CDR3 DNA reads as TGTGCCAGCAGCTTGGGACGGAGCTCCTACAATGAGCAGTTCTTC. Its translation is CASSLGRSSYNEQFF.

This sequence joins TRBV6-5 and TRBJ2-1; 9 bases fit TRBD1. The CDR3 has 15 residues. The germline CDR1 and CDR2 sequences are MNHEY and SVGAGI. Trimming at V came to 4 bases and at J to 2 bases, leaving 3 bases not matched to a gene. The CDR3 reads CASSWGQGAYNEQFF. In nucleotides, the CDR3 is TGTGCCAGCAGTTGGGGACAGGGTGCCTACAATGAGCAGTTCTTC.

V is TRBV6-5 and J is TRBJ1-5; no clear D. Per germline, CDR1 MNHEY and CDR2 SVGAGI. Deletions cut 0 bases from V and 9 bases from J, with 9 bases between. CDR3 length: 13 amino acids. CDR3 protein: CASSYSLLMPQHF. In nucleotides, the CDR3 is TGTGCCAGCAGTTACTCGTTGTTGATGCCCCAGCATTTT.

This chain connects TRBV6-5 to TRBJ2-2, with a possible D match to TRBD1 (6 bases). The CDR3 runs 15 residues. The V gene's germline CDR1 is MNHEY and CDR2 SVGAGI. V was shortened by 0 bases and J by 2 bases, with 7 bases between the two germline ends. The CDR3 protein is CASSYSDSNTGELFF. The DNA for the CDR3 is TGTGCCAGCAGTTACTCGGACAGCAACACCGGGGAGCTGTTTTTT.

This chain links TRBV29-1 with TRBJ1-4; TRBD1 agrees at 8 bases. V trimming: 5 bases; J trimming: 8 bases; junction bases outside the gene matches: 4. The CDR3 contains 12 residues. Germline V lookup: CDR1 SQVTM, CDR2 ANQGSEA. The CDR3 sequence is CSVRGQDEKLFF. DNA of the CDR3: TGCAGCGTTAGGGGACAGGACGAAAAACTGTTTTTT.

V gene TRBV4-2 combines with J gene TRBJ1-6; no reliable D call. V was trimmed by 1 base and J by 1 base, leaving 8 bases between them. CDR1 is LGHNA and CDR2 is YNFKEQ in the germline V gene. The CDR3 spans 16 residues. Here the CDR3 DNA reads TGTGCCAGCAGCCAAGTAGGTGGATCCTATAATTCACCCCTCCACTTT. Protein sequence: CASSQVGGSYNSPLHF.

Concerning this clone: Distinct nucleotide sequences in the sample also encode this CDR3. The chain employs TRBV30 and TRBJ1-5; weak D call: TRBD1 (6 bases). The V gene lost 0 bases and the J gene lost 6 bases, with 9 bases spanning the gap. Per germline, CDR1 GTSNPN and CDR2 SVGIG (reference sequence). The CDR3 extends over 13 amino acids. The DNA of the CDR3 is TGTGCCTGGAGTGTACAGGGAGGTCAGCCCCAGCATTTT. This translates into CAWSVQGGQPQHF.

This clone was seen more than once but under ten times. V and J are TRBV7-9 and TRBJ2-1; TRBD2 aligns across 7 bases. The V and J ends lost 5 bases and 6 bases, in that order; junction bases with no gene match: 10. This CDR3 comprises 15 residues. The germline CDR1 and CDR2 sequences are SEHNR and FQNEAQ (reference sequence). CDR3: CASSPRSRLANEQFF. The CDR3 nucleotides are TGTGCCAGCAGCCCGAGGTCGCGACTAGCCAATGAGCAGTTCTTC.

The V gene is TRBV29-1, the J gene TRBJ1-5; D uncertain. V lost 5 bases and J 5 bases, leaving 16 bases between the germline ends. The CDR3 spans 14 residues. Per the germline V gene, CDR1 is SQVTM and CDR2 is ANQGSEA. CDR3 region: CSVTSGWSDQPQHF. As DNA, the CDR3 is TGCAGCGTTACGAGTGGGTGGTCAGATCAGCCCCAGCATTTT.

This chain links TRBV12-3 or TRBV12-4 with TRBJ1-2, with no clear D. The CDR3 totals 13 residues. Between the trimmed V and J ends, which lost 3 bases and 6 bases, there was a span of 11 bases. Written as DNA, the CDR3 is TGTGCCAGCAGTTTTGGCCATCGCGATGGCTACACCTTC. Protein sequence: CASSFGHRDGYTF.

The chain uses TRBV4-1 and TRBJ2-3, with D uncertain. Trimming removed 0 bases at V and 3 bases at J, with 10 bases between. CDR1 is MGHRA, CDR2 YSYEKL, per germline. There are 15 residues in the CDR3. Here the CDR3 DNA reads TGCGCCAGCAGCCAAGATTCGGCAGCAACAGATACGCAGTATTTT. Its translation: CASSQDSAATDTQYF.

The J gene is TRBJ1-2, the V gene TRBV11-2; maybe TRBD1 (5 bases). The CDR3 runs 14 residues. Germline lookup yields CDR1 SGHAT and CDR2 FQNNGV. Trimming removed 2 bases from V and 6 bases from J, with 13 bases in between. The CDR3 loop reads CASSLISGMDGYTF. The CDR3 DNA follows: TGTGCCAGCAGCTTAATTTCAGGGATGGATGGCTACACCTTC.

The V call is TRBV7-9, the J call TRBJ1-2; no clear D. V lost 0 bases, J lost 6 bases, and 8 bases lay in between. This CDR3 spans 13 amino acids. Germline assignment: CDR1 SEHNR and CDR2 FQNEAQ (reference sequence). The chain's CDR3 is CASSLAGTHGYTF. The CDR3 nucleotides read TGTGCCAGCAGCTTAGCGGGAACCCATGGCTACACCTTC.

CDR3 in DNA: TGCAGCGTCGCCGGGACTAGCGGGATCAATGAGCAGTTCTTC. Encoded protein: CSVAGTSGINEQFF. The J gene is TRBJ2-1, the V gene TRBV29-1; 13 bases map to TRBD2. Germline V gene data show CDR1 as SQVTM and CDR2 as ANQGSEA. The CDR3 length is 14 residues. V shed 6 bases, J shed 6 bases, and the junction held 5 bases outside the gene matches.

The chain links TRBV6-2 or TRBV6-3 to TRBJ2-5; 9 positions agree with TRBD1. Germline V gene data show CDR1 as MNHEY and CDR2 as SVGEGT. J was trimmed by 4 bases and V by 5 bases; bases with no gene match: 8. This CDR3 has 15 amino acids. The CDR3 is CASSDPGQGRETQYF. In DNA form, the CDR3 reads TGTGCCAGCAGTGACCCGGGACAGGGTAGAGAGACCCAGTACTTC.

Only a few counts were recorded for this clone. The rearrangement joins TRBV15 to TRBJ2-2; D gene ambiguous. Per the germline V gene, CDR1 is LNHNV and CDR2 is YYDKDF (reference sequence). The CDR3 runs 14 residues. V was pared by 3 bases and J by 1 base, with 6 bases between. The CDR3 DNA follows: TGTGCCACCAGCAGTAGGCTGAACACCGGGGAGCTGTTTTTT. It encodes CATSSRLNTGELFF.

The gene calls are TRBV5-4 and TRBJ2-1; TRBD1 agrees at 11 bases. The trim removed 2 bases at V and 8 bases at J, leaving 9 bases unmatched. CDR1 is SGHNT and CDR2 is YYREEE in the germline V gene (reference sequence). This CDR3 has 16 residues. CDR3 sequence: CASSFLGQGAVHEQFF. The CDR3 region has the DNA TGTGCCAGCAGCTTCCTCGGACAGGGGGCGGTCCATGAGCAGTTCTTC.

This rearrangement joins TRBV20-1 to TRBJ2-5, with D possibly TRBD2 on 7 matching bases. Per germline, CDR1 DFQATT and CDR2 SNEGSKA (reference sequence). Trimming removed 3 bases at V and 5 bases at J, with 13 bases between. This CDR3 contains 13 residues. The DNA of the CDR3 is TGCAGTGCTAGTGGGGGGGCTGGGGAGACCCAGTACTTC. It encodes CSASGGAGETQYF.

V usage is TRBV6-4 and J usage is TRBJ2-1, with a weak D call TRBD1 (6 bases). The length of the CDR3 is 15 residues. Trimming shortened V by 0 bases and J by 6 bases, and 12 bases separated the two germline ends. Germline lookup yields CDR1 MRHNA and CDR2 SNTAGT. The CDR3 nucleotides are TGTGCCAGCAGTGACTCTAGCGAAGGGGGCAATGAGCAGTTCTTC. Translating it yields CASSDSSEGGNEQFF.